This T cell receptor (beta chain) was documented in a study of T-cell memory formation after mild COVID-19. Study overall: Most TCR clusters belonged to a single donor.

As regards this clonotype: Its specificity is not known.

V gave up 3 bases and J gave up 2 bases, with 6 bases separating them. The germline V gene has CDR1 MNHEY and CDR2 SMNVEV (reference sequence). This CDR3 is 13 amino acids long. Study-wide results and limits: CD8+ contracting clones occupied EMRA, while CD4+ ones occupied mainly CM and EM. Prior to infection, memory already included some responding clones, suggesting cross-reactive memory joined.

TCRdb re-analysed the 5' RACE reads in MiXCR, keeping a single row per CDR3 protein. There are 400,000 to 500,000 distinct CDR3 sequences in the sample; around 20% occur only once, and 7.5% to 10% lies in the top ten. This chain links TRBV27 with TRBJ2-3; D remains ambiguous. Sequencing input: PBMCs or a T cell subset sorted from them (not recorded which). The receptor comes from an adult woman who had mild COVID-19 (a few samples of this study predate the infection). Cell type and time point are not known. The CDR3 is CASSFRHTDTQYF. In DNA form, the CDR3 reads TGTGCCAGCAGTTTTCGGCACACAGATACGCAGTATTTT.